Shown below are 8 T cell receptor beta chains from a single sample sequenced in a study of monozygotic twins with inflammatory bowel disease. TCRdb re-called the 5' RACE reads; one entry per CDR3 protein, DNA not given. Reported are more than 300,000 distinct CDR3 sequences; the ten largest clones contain about 2.5%. Sequenced: blood. Source of these receptors: a human donor with ulcerative colitis or Crohn's disease, or a healthy co-twin of an affected twin (not recorded which).

CDR3 amino acids: CASSLGAGPTGELFF. The chain employs TRBV5-1 and TRBJ2-2; TCRdb picks TRBD2, but there is no DNA to check that call. Germline-derived CDR1 and CDR2 are SGHRS and YFSETQ. The CDR3 spans 15 residues. Together with reference TRBV5-1 and TRBJ2-2, the CDR3 gives the full variable domain: KAGVTQTPRYLIKTRGQQVTLSCSPISGHRSVSWYQQTPGQGLQFLFEYFSETQRNKGNFPGRFSGRQFSNSRSEMNVSTLELGDSALYLCASSLGAGPTGELFFGEGSRLTVL.

This chain joins TRBV7-8 and TRBJ1-5; the TCRdb call, TRBD1, lacks DNA for checking. The CDR3 has 15 residues. CDR1 is SGHVS and CDR2 is FQNEAQ in the germline V gene. The CDR3 here is CASSDRVSGNQPQHF.

This rearrangement joins TRBV4-2 to TRBJ2-1; TCRdb designates TRBD2, a call that cannot be tested without DNA. This CDR3 is 16 amino acids long. Germline V gene lookup returns CDR1 LGHNA and CDR2 YNFKEQ. The CDR3 spells CASTSFPGGGNNEQFF.

This chain uses TRBV5-1 with TRBJ2-1. CDR1 is SGHRS and CDR2 is YFSETQ in the germline V gene. There are 14 residues in the CDR3. CDR3 sequence reads: CASSFGNGYNEQFF.

The chain carries TRBV18 and TRBJ2-2; TCRdb's D gene call, TRBD1, goes unchecked for lack of DNA. This CDR3 spans 15 amino acids. Germline V gene sequence: CDR1 KGHSH, CDR2 LQKENI. The CDR3 reads CASSQTLQGTGELFF.

V is TRBV20-1 and J is TRBJ2-2; the D call of TRBD1 rests on TCRdb alone, since no DNA is present to check it. CDR3 length: 13 residues. The germline V gene encodes CDR1 DFQATT and CDR2 SNEGSKA (reference sequence). This chain's CDR3 is CSARDRAPGELFF.

The chain links TRBV25-1 to TRBJ1-2; without DNA, the TCRdb call of TRBD1 cannot be checked. CDR3 length: 13 residues. CDR1 and CDR2 (germline): MGHDK, SYGVNS. CDR3: CASSDGGLYGYTF.

Here the CDR3 reads CASKLATNYNEQFF. V is TRBV7-9 and J is TRBJ2-1; the TRBD2 assignment by TCRdb is unverifiable without DNA. The CDR3 length is 14 residues. The V gene's germline CDR1 is SEHNR and CDR2 FQNEAQ (reference sequence).